Sequencing of this T cell receptor (beta chain) was carried out in a study of control samples from healthy donors and cancer patients. Sequencing was performed with immunoSEQ multiplex PCR; in TCRdb, only in-frame clones are kept and a portion is missing. The table has 90,000 or so clones, about 89% seen once. Sequenced material: PBMCs. The sequence derives from a woman aged 45-65 years with colorectal cancer.

The CDR3 region has the DNA TGTGCCAGCACCCGGCCCATAATTAACTATGGCTACACCTTC. It specifies CASTRPIINYGYTF. The chain combines TRBV7-2 with TRBJ1-2; D not resolved. The CDR3 is made up of 14 amino acids. V lost 7 bases and J lost 1, with 13 bases in between. Germline-derived CDR1 and CDR2 are SGHTA and FQGNSA.